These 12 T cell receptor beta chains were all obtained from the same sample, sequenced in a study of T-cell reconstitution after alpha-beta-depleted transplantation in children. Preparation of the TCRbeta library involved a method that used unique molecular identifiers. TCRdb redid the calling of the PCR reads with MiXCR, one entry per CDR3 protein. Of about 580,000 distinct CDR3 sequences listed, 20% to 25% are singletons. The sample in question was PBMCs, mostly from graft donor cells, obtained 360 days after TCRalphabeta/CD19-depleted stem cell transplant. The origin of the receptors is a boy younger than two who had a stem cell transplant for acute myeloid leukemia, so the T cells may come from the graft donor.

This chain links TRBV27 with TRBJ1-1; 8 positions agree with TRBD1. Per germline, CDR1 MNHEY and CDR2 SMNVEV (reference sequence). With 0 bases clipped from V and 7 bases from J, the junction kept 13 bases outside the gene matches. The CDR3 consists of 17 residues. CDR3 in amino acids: CASSLSDHPRTGNEAFF. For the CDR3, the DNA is TGTGCCAGCAGTTTATCGGACCATCCACGGACAGGGAATGAAGCTTTCTTT.

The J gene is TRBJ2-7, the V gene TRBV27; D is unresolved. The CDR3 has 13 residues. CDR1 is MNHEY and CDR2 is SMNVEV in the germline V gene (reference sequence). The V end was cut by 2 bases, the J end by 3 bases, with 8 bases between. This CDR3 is CASSLNPDYEQYF. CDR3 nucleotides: TGTGCCAGCAGTTTAAATCCAGACTACGAGCAGTACTTC.

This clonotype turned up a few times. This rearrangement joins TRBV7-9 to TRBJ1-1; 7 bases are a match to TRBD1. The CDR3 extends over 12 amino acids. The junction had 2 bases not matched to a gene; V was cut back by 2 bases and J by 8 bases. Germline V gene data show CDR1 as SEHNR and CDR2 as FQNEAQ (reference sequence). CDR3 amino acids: CASSLSDREAFF. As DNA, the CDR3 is TGTGCCAGCAGCTTATCGGACAGGGAAGCTTTCTTT.

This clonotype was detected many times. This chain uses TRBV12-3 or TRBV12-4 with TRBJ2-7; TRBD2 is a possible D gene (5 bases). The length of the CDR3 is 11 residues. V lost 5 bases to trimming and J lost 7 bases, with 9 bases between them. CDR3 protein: CASSPGWEQYF. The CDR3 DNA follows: TGTGCCAGCAGTCCGGGATGGGAGCAGTACTTC.

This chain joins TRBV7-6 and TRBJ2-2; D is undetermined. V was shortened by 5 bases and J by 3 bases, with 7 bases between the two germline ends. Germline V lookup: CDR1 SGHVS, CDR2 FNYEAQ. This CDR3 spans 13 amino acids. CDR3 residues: CASSRSHTGELFF. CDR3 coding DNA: TGTGCCAGCAGCCGTTCTCACACCGGGGAGCTGTTTTTT. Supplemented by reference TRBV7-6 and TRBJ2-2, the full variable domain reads GAGVSQSPRYKVTKRGQDVALRCDPISGHVSLYWYRQALGQGPEFLTYFNYEAQQDKSGLPNDRFSAERPEGSISTLTIQRTEQRDSAMYRCASSRSHTGELFFGEGSRLTVL.

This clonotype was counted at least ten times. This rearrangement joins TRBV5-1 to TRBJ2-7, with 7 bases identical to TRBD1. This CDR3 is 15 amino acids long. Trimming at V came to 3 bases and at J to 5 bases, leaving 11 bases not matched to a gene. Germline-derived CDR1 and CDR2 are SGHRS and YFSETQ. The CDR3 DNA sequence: TGCGCCAGCAGCTCGGGCCCGGGACAGCCTGACGAGCAGTACGTC. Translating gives CASSSGPGQPDEQYV.

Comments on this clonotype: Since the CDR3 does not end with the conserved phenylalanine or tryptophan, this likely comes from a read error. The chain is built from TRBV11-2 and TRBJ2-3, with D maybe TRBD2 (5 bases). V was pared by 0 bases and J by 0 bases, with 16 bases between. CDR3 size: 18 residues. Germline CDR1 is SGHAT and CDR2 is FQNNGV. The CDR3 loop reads CASSLDVGSGRSTDTQYI. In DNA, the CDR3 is TGTGCCAGCAGCTTAGATGTGGGGAGCGGACGTAGCACAGATACGCAGTATATT.

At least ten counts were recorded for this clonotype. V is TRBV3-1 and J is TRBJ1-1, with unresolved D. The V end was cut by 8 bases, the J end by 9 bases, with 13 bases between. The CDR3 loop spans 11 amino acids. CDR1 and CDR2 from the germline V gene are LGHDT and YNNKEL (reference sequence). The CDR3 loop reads CASAPELQAFF. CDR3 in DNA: TGTGCCAGCGCACCCGAACTCCAAGCTTTCTTT. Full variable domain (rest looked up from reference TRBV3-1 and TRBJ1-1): DTAVSQTPKYLVTQMGNDKSIKCEQNLGHDTMYWYKQDSKKFLKIMFSYNNKELIINETVPNRFSPKSPDKAHLNLHINSLELGDSAVYFCASAPELQAFFGQGTRLTVV.

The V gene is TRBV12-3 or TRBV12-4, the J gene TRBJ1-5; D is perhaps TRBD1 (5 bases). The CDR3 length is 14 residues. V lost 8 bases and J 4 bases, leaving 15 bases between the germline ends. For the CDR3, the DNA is TGTGCCAGCCGGGACGCACGCTGGAATCAGCCCCAGCATTTT. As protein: CASRDARWNQPQHF.

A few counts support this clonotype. CDR3 in amino acids: CASSQDNGLYNEQFF. The CDR3 coding sequence is TGCGCCAGCAGCCAAGATAATGGACTGTACAATGAGCAGTTCTTC. The rearrangement links TRBV4-3 to TRBJ2-1; TRBD2 might be the D (5 bases). Per the germline V gene, CDR1 is LGHNA and CDR2 is YSLEER. CDR3 length: 15 residues. Trimming left V 0 bases short and J 4 bases short, with 10 bases between.

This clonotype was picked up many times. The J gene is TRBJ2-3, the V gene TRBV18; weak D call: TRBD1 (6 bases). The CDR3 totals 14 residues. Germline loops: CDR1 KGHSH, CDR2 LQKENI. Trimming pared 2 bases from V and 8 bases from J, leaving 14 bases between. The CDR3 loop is CASSPSQGIITQYF. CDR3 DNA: TGTGCCAGCTCACCATCGCAGGGGATAATTACGCAGTATTTT.

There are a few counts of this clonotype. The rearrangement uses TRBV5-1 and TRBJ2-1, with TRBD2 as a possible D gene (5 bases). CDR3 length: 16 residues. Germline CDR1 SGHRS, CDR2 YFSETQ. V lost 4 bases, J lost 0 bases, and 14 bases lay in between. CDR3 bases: TGCGCCAGCAGCACCGGACTGGCGGGCTCCTACAATGAGCAGTTCTTC. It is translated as CASSTGLAGSYNEQFF.